The rows below give T cell receptor beta chains drawn from one sample of a study of blood T cell repertoires in COVID-19. Some clones are missing from TCRdb's copy, which holds only in-frame ones; the method was immunoSEQ multiplex PCR. The sample lists roughly 70,000 clones; 70% to 90% were seen once. The specimen was peripheral blood. These TCRs come from an older man with COVID-19, enrolled during active disease. The CDR3 runs from the conserved cysteine through the conserved F or W.

J: TRBJ1-4; V: TRBV10-3; CDR3: CAISESRQGAGKKLFF
J: TRBJ1-5; V: TRBV6-5; CDR3: CASLPTPNQPQHF
J: TRBJ2-7; V: TRBV5-1; CDR3: CASGISSGGVGEQYF
J: TRBJ1-2; V: TRBV24-1; CDR3: CATQSELWDWETNYGYTF
J: TRBJ2-1; V: TRBV27; CDR3: CASSFRWTGEQFF
J: TRBJ2-7; V: TRBV5-4; CDR3: CASSPTGFSSYEQYF
J: TRBJ1-1; V: TRBV29-1; CDR3: CSVGQGAGNTEAFF
J: TRBJ1-1; V: TRBV11-3; CDR3: CASSLGGANPNTEAFF
J: TRBJ1-5; V: TRBV5-1; CDR3: CASSFGVGGSNQPQHF
J: TRBJ2-3; V: TRBV6-6; CDR3: CASSYSSGSSTDTQYF
J: TRBJ2-2; V: TRBV28; CDR3: CASSRAGRANTGELFF
J: TRBJ1-5; V: TRBV27; CDR3: CATLPFATPPSNQPQHF
J: TRBJ1-6; V: TRBV19; CDR3: CASSPTGTDPPLHF
J: TRBJ2-7; V: TRBV2; CDR3: CASRGLAGDPTSSYEQYF
J: TRBJ1-1; V: TRBV5-8; CDR3: CASSYRENTEAFF
J: TRBJ1-1; V: TRBV5-6; CDR3: CASSLAVRTDNTEAFF
J: TRBJ2-5; V: TRBV2; CDR3: CASRAGQGLETQYF
J: TRBJ2-6; V: TRBV5-1; CDR3: CASSLDSSGANVLTF
J: TRBJ1-6; V: TRBV7-7; CDR3: CASSFREVHNSPLHF
J: TRBJ2-4; V: TRBV18; CDR3: CASSRTDLAKNIQYF
J: TRBJ2-5; V: TRBV5-1; CDR3: CASSFQSGVQETQYF
J: TRBJ1-1; V: TRBV5-1; CDR3: CASSLIPGPTEAFF
J: TRBJ2-1; V: TRBV20-1; CDR3: CSASRRLNEQFF
J: TRBJ1-4; V: TRBV7-9; CDR3: CASSSLSGQGGYNEKLFF
J: TRBJ2-3; V: TRBV19; CDR3: CASRGEGQGTDTQYF
J: TRBJ1-2; V: TRBV19; CDR3: CASSIAPGEGYTF
J: TRBJ2-1; V: TRBV7-2; CDR3: CASSRSPGTISYNEQFF
J: TRBJ1-2; V: TRBV5-1; CDR3: CASSLSTGGIDGYTF
J: TRBJ2-5; V: TRBV27; CDR3: CASSLTGGFQETQYF
J: TRBJ2-1; V: TRBV11-3; CDR3: CASSLASGGFLNEQFF
J: TRBJ1-2; V: TRBV6-6; CDR3: CASSSSTDHYGYTF
J: TRBJ1-1; V: TRBV4-1; CDR3: CASSARQGWTEAFF
J: TRBJ2-1; V: TRBV27; CDR3: CASSLTPGLAGSREQFF
J: TRBJ1-1; V: TRBV19; CDR3: CASKPQVLSREAFF
J: TRBJ2-3; V: TRBV7-8; CDR3: CASRILAGGPTDTQYF
J: TRBJ2-3; V: TRBV10-1; CDR3: CASSEPRDRVLLTDTQYF
J: TRBJ2-3; V: TRBV6-2/TRBV6-3; CDR3: CASSARGVPADTQYF
J: TRBJ1-5; V: TRBV2; CDR3: CASSRDRTDQPQHF
J: TRBJ2-3; V: TRBV7-3; CDR3: CASSLKESTDTQYF
J: TRBJ1-2; V: TRBV28; CDR3: CASSPPGAGYTF
J: TRBJ2-5; V: TRBV6-6; CDR3: CASSNGGDQETQYF
J: TRBJ2-7; V: TRBV24-1; CDR3: CATSDTGSYEQYF
J: TRBJ1-6; V: TRBV2; CDR3: CASSLRTNSPLHF
J: TRBJ1-1; V: TRBV4-1; CDR3: CASSQVQGVGSTEAFF
J: TRBJ1-2; V: TRBV14; CDR3: CASSLGQTYGYTF
J: TRBJ1-1; V: TRBV10-3; CDR3: CAISDTSRAQDTEAFF